A selection of T cell receptor beta chains follows, all from one sample in a study of CD8+ T cells in alopecia areata. Some clones are missing from TCRdb's copy, which holds only in-frame ones; the method was immunoSEQ multiplex PCR. The sample includes about 270,000 clones, around 64% of them seen just once. Here the sequenced sample was CD4+ T cells sorted from blood, taken around week 54, from a patient treated with tofacitinib. Receptor source: a human donor with alopecia areata. Both conserved end residues are part of each CDR3. The D gene is left open where the match is weak. Expanded clones are given a class, and other clones once, few, many or no size at all.

CDR3: CASSLLSGELFF
DNA: TGTGCCAGCAGCTTACTCTCCGGGGAGCTGTTTTTT
D: -
size: few
V: TRBV11-2
J: TRBJ2-2

CDR3: CASGRGREQYF
DNA: TGTGCCAGCGGGAGAGGGCGGGAGCAGTACTTC
D: -
size: -
V: TRBV2
J: TRBJ2-7

CDR3: CSVAGRGNEQFF
DNA: TGCAGCGTTGCCGGCAGGGGCAATGAGCAGTTCTTC
D: -
size: few
V: TRBV29-1
J: TRBJ2-1

CDR3: CASSERGRRETQYF
DNA: TGTGCCAGCAGCGAGCGGGGGAGGCGAGAGACCCAGTACTTC
D: TRBD2
size: few
V: TRBV2
J: TRBJ2-5

CDR3: CSARPTAVNEKLFF
DNA: TGCAGCGCCCGCCCGACAGCAGTTAATGAAAAACTGTTTTTT
D: -
size: -
V: TRBV29-1
J: TRBJ1-4

CDR3: CASSYLGGIGNQPQHF
DNA: TGTGCCAGCAGTTACTTAGGAGGGATCGGCAATCAGCCCCAGCATTTT
D: -
size: -
V: TRBV6-6
J: TRBJ1-5

CDR3: CASSIGINTGELFF
DNA: TGTGCCAGTAGTATAGGGATTAACACCGGGGAGCTGTTTTTT
D: -
size: -
V: TRBV19
J: TRBJ2-2

CDR3: CAISATGGDYGYTF
DNA: TGTGCCATCAGTGCCACAGGGGGAGACTATGGCTACACCTTC
D: TRBD1
size: once
V: TRBV10-3
J: TRBJ1-2

CDR3: CASSEVLRGTDTQYF
DNA: TGTGCCAGCAGTGAAGTTTTGCGGGGCACAGATACGCAGTATTTT
D: -
size: -
V: TRBV6-1
J: TRBJ2-3

CDR3: CSVEGTSGAAVSTDTQYF
DNA: TGCAGCGTTGAAGGGACTAGCGGGGCAGCAGTTAGCACAGATACGCAGTATTTT
D: TRBD2
size: -
V: TRBV29-1
J: TRBJ2-3

CDR3: CASSPGLAFGYEQFF
DNA: TGTGCCAGCAGTCCCGGACTAGCATTCGGTTATGAGCAGTTCTTC
D: TRBD2
size: -
V: TRBV27
J: TRBJ2-1

CDR3: CAWSLRDYRGYTF
DNA: TGTGCCTGGAGCCTCCGGGACTACCGTGGCTACACCTTC
D: -
size: once
V: TRBV30
J: TRBJ1-2

CDR3: CASSLMGGDYNEQFF
DNA: TGTGCCAGCAGCTTAATGGGCGGGGATTACAATGAGCAGTTCTTC
D: -
size: -
V: TRBV7-3
J: TRBJ2-1

CDR3: CASSLYPGMDSPLHF
DNA: TGCGCCAGCAGCTTGTATCCAGGGATGGATTCACCCCTCCACTTT
D: -
size: -
V: TRBV5-1
J: TRBJ1-6

CDR3: CASSPPGTGALNTEAFF
DNA: TGTGCCAGCAGCCCCCCCGGGACAGGGGCCCTAAACACTGAAGCTTTCTTT
D: TRBD1
size: -
V: TRBV7-9
J: TRBJ1-1

CDR3: CAWSEQGGNTQYF
DNA: TGTGCCTGGAGTGAACAAGGGGGCAACACGCAGTATTTT
D: TRBD1
size: -
V: TRBV30
J: TRBJ2-3

CDR3: CAWGGSAGYNEQFF
DNA: TGTGCCTGGGGGGGCTCGGCAGGCTACAATGAGCAGTTCTTC
D: -
size: -
V: TRBV30
J: TRBJ2-1

CDR3: CATLAGGVETQYF
DNA: TGTGCCACCCTTGCGGGGGGAGTAGAGACCCAGTACTTC
D: TRBD2
size: -
V: TRBV25-1
J: TRBJ2-5

CDR3: CASSWGQAYEQYF
DNA: TGCGCCAGCAGCTGGGGACAGGCCTACGAGCAGTACTTC
D: TRBD1
size: few
V: TRBV5-1
J: TRBJ2-7

CDR3: CASSLLAGSYEQYF
DNA: TGTGCCAGCTCATTACTAGCGGGGTCTTACGAGCAGTACTTC
D: TRBD2
size: -
V: TRBV18
J: TRBJ2-7

CDR3: CASSPRQFQETQYF
DNA: TGTGCCAGCTCACCTAGACAGTTCCAAGAGACCCAGTACTTC
D: -
size: -
V: TRBV18
J: TRBJ2-5

CDR3: CASSERGILAKNIQYF
DNA: TGTGCCAGCAGTGAAAGGGGGATATTAGCCAAAAACATTCAGTACTTC
D: -
size: -
V: TRBV2
J: TRBJ2-4

CDR3: CASSQDLGLGETQYF
DNA: TGCGCCAGCAGCCAAGATCTTGGACTAGGAGAGACCCAGTACTTC
D: TRBD2
size: few
V: TRBV4-3
J: TRBJ2-5

CDR3: CASSLALGSTGELFF
DNA: TGTGCCAGCAGCTTAGCCCTGGGGTCCACCGGGGAGCTGTTTTTT
D: -
size: few
V: TRBV7-2
J: TRBJ2-2

CDR3: CASSSLDTQYF
DNA: TGTGCCAGCAGCTCATTAGATACGCAGTATTTT
D: -
size: -
V: TRBV5-4
J: TRBJ2-3

CDR3: CASSVNPLSYEQYF
DNA: TGTGCCAGCAGCGTAAACCCCCTCTCCTACGAGCAGTACTTC
D: -
size: -
V: TRBV9
J: TRBJ2-7

CDR3: CAWKGLAGGERFGEQYF
DNA: TGTGCCTGGAAAGGACTAGCGGGGGGAGAGCGCTTCGGCGAGCAGTACTTC
D: TRBD2
size: few
V: TRBV30
J: TRBJ2-7

CDR3: CASSEETEETQYF
DNA: TGTGCCAGCAGTGAAGAGACGGAAGAGACCCAGTACTTC
D: -
size: few
V: TRBV2
J: TRBJ2-5

CDR3: CASSADSVYGYTF
DNA: TGTGCCAGCAGCGCGGACAGTGTTTATGGCTACACCTTC
D: -
size: many
V: TRBV11-2
J: TRBJ1-2

CDR3: CASSPEAGELFF
DNA: TGTGCCAGCTCACCGGAGGCCGGGGAGCTGTTTTTT
D: -
size: -
V: TRBV18
J: TRBJ2-2

CDR3: CASSLQPSSYEQYF
DNA: TGTGCCAGCAGCTTGCAGCCGAGCTCCTACGAGCAGTACTTC
D: -
size: -
V: TRBV13
J: TRBJ2-7

CDR3: CASNAGTVNTGELFF
DNA: TGTGCCAGCAACGCCGGGACGGTGAACACCGGGGAGCTGTTTTTT
D: -
size: -
V: TRBV6-6
J: TRBJ2-2

CDR3: CASRHDAETQYF
DNA: TGTGCCAGCAGACATGACGCAGAGACCCAGTACTTC
D: -
size: once
V: TRBV7-6
J: TRBJ2-5

CDR3: CSVASTSSYNEQFF
DNA: TGCAGCGTGGCCTCTACCTCCTCCTACAATGAGCAGTTCTTC
D: -
size: -
V: TRBV29-1
J: TRBJ2-1

CDR3: CASKGQESSYEQYF
DNA: TGTGCCAGCAAGGGACAGGAATCCTCCTACGAGCAGTACTTC
D: TRBD1
size: -
V: TRBV7-8
J: TRBJ2-7

CDR3: CAWTGRPYEQYF
DNA: TGTGCCTGGACAGGGAGGCCCTACGAGCAGTACTTC
D: -
size: -
V: TRBV30
J: TRBJ2-7

CDR3: CASSLARLAVVDTGEQFF
DNA: TGCGCCAGCAGCTTGGCCCGACTAGCGGTCGTCGATACGGGTGAGCAGTTCTTC
D: TRBD2
size: -
V: TRBV5-1
J: TRBJ2-1

CDR3: CASSLLQGDYEQYF
DNA: TGTGCCAGCAGTTTATTGCAGGGTGACTACGAGCAGTACTTC
D: -
size: -
V: TRBV27
J: TRBJ2-7

CDR3: CASSLAGVQETQYF
DNA: TGTGCCAGCAGCTTAGCGGGGGTCCAAGAGACCCAGTACTTC
D: -
size: -
V: TRBV7-2
J: TRBJ2-5

CDR3: CASTIDGDGYTF
DNA: TGTGCCAGCACCATAGACGGGGATGGCTACACCTTC
D: -
size: -
V: TRBV6-6
J: TRBJ1-2

CDR3: CAISDTGTQETQYF
DNA: TGTGCCATCAGTGATACCGGGACCCAAGAGACCCAGTACTTC
D: -
size: -
V: TRBV10-3
J: TRBJ2-5

CDR3: CASSSGLASDTQYF
DNA: TGTGCCAGCAGCTCGGGACTAGCTTCAGATACGCAGTATTTT
D: TRBD2
size: few
V: TRBV7-2
J: TRBJ2-3

CDR3: CSVGTGGAYEQYF
DNA: TGCAGCGTAGGGACAGGGGGGGCCTACGAGCAGTACTTC
D: TRBD1
size: -
V: TRBV29-1
J: TRBJ2-7

CDR3: CATSRDRTDYRPQHF
DNA: TGTGCCACCAGCAGGGACCGGACGGATTATCGGCCCCAGCATTTT
D: -
size: -
V: TRBV15
J: TRBJ1-5

CDR3: CASSFRRNEKLFF
DNA: TGTGCCAGCAGCTTTCGGAGAAATGAAAAACTGTTTTTT
D: -
size: few
V: TRBV7-9
J: TRBJ1-4

CDR3: CASGPQGRPLHF
DNA: TGTGCCAGCGGCCCTCAGGGACGACCCCTCCACTTT
D: -
size: -
V: TRBV25-1
J: TRBJ1-6

CDR3: CASSRTDLYEQYF
DNA: TGTGCCAGCAGCCGGACCGACCTTTACGAGCAGTACTTC
D: -
size: -
V: TRBV6-5
J: TRBJ2-7

CDR3: CSVLVGWEAFF
DNA: TGCAGCGTCCTCGTTGGGTGGGAAGCTTTCTTT
D: -
size: -
V: TRBV29-1
J: TRBJ1-1

CDR3: CAGAGSTTTDTQYF
DNA: TGTGCCGGGGCAGGGTCCACGACCACAGATACGCAGTATTTT
D: -
size: -
V: TRBV10-3
J: TRBJ2-3